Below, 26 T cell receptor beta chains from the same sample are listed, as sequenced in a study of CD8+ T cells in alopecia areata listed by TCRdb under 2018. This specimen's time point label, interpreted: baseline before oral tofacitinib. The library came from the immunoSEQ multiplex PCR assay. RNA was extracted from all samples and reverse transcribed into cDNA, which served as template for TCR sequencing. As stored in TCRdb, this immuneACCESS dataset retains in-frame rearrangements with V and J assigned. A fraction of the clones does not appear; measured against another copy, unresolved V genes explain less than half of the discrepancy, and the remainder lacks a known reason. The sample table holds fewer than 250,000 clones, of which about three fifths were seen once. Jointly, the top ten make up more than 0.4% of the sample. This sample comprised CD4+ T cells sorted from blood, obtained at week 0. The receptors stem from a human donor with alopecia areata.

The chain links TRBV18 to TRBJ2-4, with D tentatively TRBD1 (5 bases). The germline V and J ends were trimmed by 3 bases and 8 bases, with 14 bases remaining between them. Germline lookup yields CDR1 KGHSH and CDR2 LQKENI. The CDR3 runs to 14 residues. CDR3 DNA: TGTGCCAGCTCACCTCAGGGAAGATTAGACATTCAGTACTTC. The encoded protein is CASSPQGRLDIQYF. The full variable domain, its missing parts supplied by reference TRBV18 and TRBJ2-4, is NAGVMQNPRHLVRRRGQEARLRCSPMKGHSHVYWYRQLPEEGLKFMVYLQKENIIDESGMPKERFSAEFPKEGPSILRIQQVVRGDSAAYFCASSPQGRLDIQYFGAGTRLSVL.

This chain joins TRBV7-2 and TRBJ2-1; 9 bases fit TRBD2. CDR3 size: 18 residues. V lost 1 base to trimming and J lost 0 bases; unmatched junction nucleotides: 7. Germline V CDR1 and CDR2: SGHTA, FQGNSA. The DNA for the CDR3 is TGTGCCAGCAGCTTAGGAGGGACTAGCCGCGGCTCCTACAATGAGCAGTTCTTC. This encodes CASSLGGTSRGSYNEQFF.

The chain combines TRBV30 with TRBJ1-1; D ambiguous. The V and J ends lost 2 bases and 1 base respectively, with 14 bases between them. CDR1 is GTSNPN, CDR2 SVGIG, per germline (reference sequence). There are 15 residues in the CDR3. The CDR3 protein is CAWSPIGQTNTEAFF. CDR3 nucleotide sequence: TGTGCCTGGAGTCCCATTGGGCAGACGAACACTGAAGCTTTCTTT. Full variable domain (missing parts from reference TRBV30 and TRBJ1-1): SQTIHQWPATLVQPVGSPLSLECTVEGTSNPNLYWYRQAAGRGLQLLFYSVGIGQISSEVPQNLSASRPQDRQFILSSKKLLLSDSGFYLCAWSPIGQTNTEAFFGQGTRLTVV.

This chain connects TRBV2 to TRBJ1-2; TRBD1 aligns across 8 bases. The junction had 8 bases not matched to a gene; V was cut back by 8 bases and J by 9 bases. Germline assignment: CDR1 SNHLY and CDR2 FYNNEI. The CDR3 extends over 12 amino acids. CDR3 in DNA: TGTGCCAGCCAGGGACAGGCAAAAAGCTACACCTTC. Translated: CASQGQAKSYTF. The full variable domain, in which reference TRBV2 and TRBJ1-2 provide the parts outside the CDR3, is EPEVTQTPSHQVTQMGQEVILRCVPISNHLYFYWYRQILGQKVEFLVSFYNNEISEKSEIFDDQFSVERPDGSNFTLKIRSTKLEDSAMYFCASQGQAKSYTFGSGTRLTVV.

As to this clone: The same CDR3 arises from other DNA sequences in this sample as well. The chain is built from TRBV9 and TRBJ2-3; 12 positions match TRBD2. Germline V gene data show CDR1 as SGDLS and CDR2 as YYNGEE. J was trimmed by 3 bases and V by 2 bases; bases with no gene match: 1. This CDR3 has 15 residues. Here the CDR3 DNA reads TGTGCCAGCAGCGTTCTAGCGGGAGGGACAGATACGCAGTATTTT. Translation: CASSVLAGGTDTQYF. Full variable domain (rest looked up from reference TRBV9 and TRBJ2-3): DSGVTQTPKHLITATGQRVTLRCSPRSGDLSVYWYQQSLDQGLQFLIQYYNGEERAKGNILERFSAQQFPDLHSELNLSSLELGDSALYFCASSVLAGGTDTQYFGPGTRLTVL.

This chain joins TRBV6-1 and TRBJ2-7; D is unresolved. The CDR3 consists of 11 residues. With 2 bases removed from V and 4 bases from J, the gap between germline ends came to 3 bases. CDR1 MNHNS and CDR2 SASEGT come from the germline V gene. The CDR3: CASSEIYEQYF. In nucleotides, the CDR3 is TGTGCCAGCAGTGAAATATACGAGCAGTACTTC.

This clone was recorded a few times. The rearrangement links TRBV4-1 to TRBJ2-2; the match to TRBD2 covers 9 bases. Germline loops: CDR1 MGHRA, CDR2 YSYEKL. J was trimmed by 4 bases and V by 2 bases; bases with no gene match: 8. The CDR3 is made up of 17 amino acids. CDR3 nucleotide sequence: TGCGCCAGCAGCCAATTGGTAGCGGGAGCGTTCACCGGGGAGCTGTTTTTT. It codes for CASSQLVAGAFTGELFF.

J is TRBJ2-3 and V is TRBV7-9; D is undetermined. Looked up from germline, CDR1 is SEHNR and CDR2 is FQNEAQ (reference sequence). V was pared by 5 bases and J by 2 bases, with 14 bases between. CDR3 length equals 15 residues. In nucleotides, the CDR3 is TGTGCCAGCAGCCCATTCGAGCAGGCCACAGATACGCAGTATTTT. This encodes CASSPFEQATDTQYF.

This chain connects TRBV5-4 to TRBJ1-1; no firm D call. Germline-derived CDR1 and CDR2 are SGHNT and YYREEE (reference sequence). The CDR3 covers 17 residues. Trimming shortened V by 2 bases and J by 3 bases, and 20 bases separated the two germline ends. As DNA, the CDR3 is TGTGCCAGCAGCTTTCTTGTGGGGTTCGAAGTCGACACTGAAGCTTTCTTT. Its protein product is CASSFLVGFEVDTEAFF.

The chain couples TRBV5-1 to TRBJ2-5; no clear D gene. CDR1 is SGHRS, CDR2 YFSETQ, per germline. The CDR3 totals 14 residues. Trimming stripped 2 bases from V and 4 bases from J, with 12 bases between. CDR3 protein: CASSFGSVGETQYF. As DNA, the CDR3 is TGCGCCAGCAGCTTTGGGTCCGTGGGAGAGACCCAGTACTTC.

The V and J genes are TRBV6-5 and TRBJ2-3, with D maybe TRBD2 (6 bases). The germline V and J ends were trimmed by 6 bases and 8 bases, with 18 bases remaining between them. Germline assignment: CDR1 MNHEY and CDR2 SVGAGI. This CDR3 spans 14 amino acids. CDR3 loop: CASSGTRFAGTQYF. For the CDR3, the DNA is TGTGCCAGCAGCGGGACTCGCTTTGCGGGTACGCAGTATTTT.

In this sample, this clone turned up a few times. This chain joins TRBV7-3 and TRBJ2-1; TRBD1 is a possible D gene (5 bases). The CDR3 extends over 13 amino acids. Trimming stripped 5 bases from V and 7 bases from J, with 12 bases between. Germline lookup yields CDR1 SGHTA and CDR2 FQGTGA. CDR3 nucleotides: TGTGCCAGCAGCCTCCGAGACAGAAATGAGCAGTTCTTC. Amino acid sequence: CASSLRDRNEQFF. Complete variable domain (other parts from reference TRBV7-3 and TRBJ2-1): GAGVSQTPSNKVTEKGKYVELRCDPISGHTALYWYRQSLGQGPEFLIYFQGTGAADDSGLPNDRFFAVRPEGSVSTLKIQRTERGDSAVYLCASSLRDRNEQFFGPGTRLTVL.

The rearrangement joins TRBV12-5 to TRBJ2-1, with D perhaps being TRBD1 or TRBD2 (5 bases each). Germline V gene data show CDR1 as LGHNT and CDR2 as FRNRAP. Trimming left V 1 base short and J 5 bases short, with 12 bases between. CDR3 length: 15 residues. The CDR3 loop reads CASGLGGILHNEQFF. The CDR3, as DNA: TGTGCTAGTGGTTTGGGGGGGATACTCCACAATGAGCAGTTCTTC.

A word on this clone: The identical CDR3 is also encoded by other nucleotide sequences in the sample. CDR3 amino acids: CASSLGGGRNTEAFF. Here the CDR3 DNA reads TGTGCCAGCAGTTTGGGCGGGGGCAGGAACACTGAAGCTTTCTTT. The V gene is TRBV27, the J gene TRBJ1-1; D perhaps matches TRBD1 (6 bases). This CDR3 region has 15 residues. V lost 3 bases and J 1 base, leaving 12 bases between the germline ends. The V gene's germline CDR1 is MNHEY and CDR2 SMNVEV (reference sequence).

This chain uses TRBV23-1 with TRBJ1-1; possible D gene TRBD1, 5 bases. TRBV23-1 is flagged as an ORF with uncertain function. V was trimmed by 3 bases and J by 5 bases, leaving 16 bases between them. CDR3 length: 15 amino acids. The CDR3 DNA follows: TGCGCCAGCAGTCACTGGGGGGTAGGAGAAACTGAAGCTTTCTTT. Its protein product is CASSHWGVGETEAFF.

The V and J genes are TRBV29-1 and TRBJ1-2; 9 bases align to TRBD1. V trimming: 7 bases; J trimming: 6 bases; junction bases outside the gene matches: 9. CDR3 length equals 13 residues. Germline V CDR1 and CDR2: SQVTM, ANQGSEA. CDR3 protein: CSEGQQGANGYTF. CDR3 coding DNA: TGCAGCGAAGGCCAACAGGGGGCCAATGGCTACACCTTC.

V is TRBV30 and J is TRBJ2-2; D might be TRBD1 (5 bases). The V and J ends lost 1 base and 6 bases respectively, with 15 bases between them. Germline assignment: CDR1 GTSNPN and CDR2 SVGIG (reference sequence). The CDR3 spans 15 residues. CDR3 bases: TGTGCCTGGAGTGCCGGACATTTCAGGGCCGGGGAGCTGTTTTTT. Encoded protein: CAWSAGHFRAGELFF. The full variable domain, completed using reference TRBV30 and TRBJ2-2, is SQTIHQWPATLVQPVGSPLSLECTVEGTSNPNLYWYRQAAGRGLQLLFYSVGIGQISSEVPQNLSASRPQDRQFILSSKKLLLSDSGFYLCAWSAGHFRAGELFFGEGSRLTVL.

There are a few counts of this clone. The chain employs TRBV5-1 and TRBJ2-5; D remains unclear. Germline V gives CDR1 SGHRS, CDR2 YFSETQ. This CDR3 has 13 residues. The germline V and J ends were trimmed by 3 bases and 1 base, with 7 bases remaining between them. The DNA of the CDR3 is TGCGCCAGCAGCTATCCCTTCCAAGAGACCCAGTACTTC. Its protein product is CASSYPFQETQYF. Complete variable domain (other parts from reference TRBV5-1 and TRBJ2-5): KAGVTQTPRYLIKTRGQQVTLSCSPISGHRSVSWYQQTPGQGLQFLFEYFSETQRNKGNFPGRFSGRQFSNSRSEMNVSTLELGDSALYLCASSYPFQETQYFGPGTRLLVL.

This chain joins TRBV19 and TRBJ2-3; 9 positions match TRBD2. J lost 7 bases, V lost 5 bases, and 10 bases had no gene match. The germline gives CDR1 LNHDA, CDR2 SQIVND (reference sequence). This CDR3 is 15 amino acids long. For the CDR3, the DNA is TGTGCCAGTAGTCCCCGGGTAGCGGGAGTACATACGCAGTATTTT. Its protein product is CASSPRVAGVHTQYF.

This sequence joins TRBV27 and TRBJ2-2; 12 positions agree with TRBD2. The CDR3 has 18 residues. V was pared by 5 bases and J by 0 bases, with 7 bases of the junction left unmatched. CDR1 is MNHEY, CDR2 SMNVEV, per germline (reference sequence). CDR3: CASSALAGGSPNTGELFF. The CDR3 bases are TGTGCCAGCAGTGCACTAGCGGGAGGTTCACCGAACACCGGGGAGCTGTTTTTT.

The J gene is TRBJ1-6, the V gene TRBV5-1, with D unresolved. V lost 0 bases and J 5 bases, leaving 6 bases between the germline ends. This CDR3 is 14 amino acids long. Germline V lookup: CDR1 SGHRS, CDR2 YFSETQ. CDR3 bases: TGCGCCAGCAGCTTGGGGACGGATAATTCACCCCTCCACTTT. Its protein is CASSLGTDNSPLHF.

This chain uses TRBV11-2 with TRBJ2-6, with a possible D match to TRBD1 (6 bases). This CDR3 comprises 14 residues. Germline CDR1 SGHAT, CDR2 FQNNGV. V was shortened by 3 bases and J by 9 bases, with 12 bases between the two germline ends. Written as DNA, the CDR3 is TGTGCCAGCAGCTTCTCCGGGACATTCAACGTCCTGACTTTC. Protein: CASSFSGTFNVLTF. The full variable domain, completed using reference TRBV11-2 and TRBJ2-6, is EAGVAQSPRYKIIEKRQSVAFWCNPISGHATLYWYQQILGQGPKLLIQFQNNGVVDDSQLPKDRFSAERLKGVDSTLKIQPAKLEDSAVYLCASSFSGTFNVLTFGAGSRLTVL.

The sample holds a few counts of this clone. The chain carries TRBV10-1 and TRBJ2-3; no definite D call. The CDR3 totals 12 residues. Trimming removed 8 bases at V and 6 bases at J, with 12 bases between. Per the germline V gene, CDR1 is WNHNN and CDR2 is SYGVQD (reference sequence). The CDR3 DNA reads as TGCGCCAGCGGAAACTATCCCGATACGCAGTATTTT. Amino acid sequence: CASGNYPDTQYF.

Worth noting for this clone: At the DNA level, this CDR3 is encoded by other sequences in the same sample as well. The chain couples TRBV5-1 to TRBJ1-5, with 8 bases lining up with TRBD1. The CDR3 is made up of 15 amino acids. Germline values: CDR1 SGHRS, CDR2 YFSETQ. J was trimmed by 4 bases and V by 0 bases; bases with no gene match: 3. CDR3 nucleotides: TGCGCCAGCAGCTTGGCAGGGGGCGGGAATCAGCCCCAGCATTTT. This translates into CASSLAGGGNQPQHF.

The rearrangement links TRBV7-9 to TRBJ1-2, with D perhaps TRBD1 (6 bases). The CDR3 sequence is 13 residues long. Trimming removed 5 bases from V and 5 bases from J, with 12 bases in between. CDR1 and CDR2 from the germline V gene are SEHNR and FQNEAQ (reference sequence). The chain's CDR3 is CASSPGAGYGYTF. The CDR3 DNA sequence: TGTGCCAGCAGCCCGGGGGCTGGATATGGCTACACCTTC.

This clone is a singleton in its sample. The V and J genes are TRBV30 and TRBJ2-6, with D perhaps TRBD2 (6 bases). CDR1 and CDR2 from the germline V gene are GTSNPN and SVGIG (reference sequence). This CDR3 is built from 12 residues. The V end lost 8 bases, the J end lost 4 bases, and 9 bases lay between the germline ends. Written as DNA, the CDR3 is TGTGCCGGGACTCGGGGGGCCAACGTCCTGACTTTC. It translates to CAGTRGANVLTF.